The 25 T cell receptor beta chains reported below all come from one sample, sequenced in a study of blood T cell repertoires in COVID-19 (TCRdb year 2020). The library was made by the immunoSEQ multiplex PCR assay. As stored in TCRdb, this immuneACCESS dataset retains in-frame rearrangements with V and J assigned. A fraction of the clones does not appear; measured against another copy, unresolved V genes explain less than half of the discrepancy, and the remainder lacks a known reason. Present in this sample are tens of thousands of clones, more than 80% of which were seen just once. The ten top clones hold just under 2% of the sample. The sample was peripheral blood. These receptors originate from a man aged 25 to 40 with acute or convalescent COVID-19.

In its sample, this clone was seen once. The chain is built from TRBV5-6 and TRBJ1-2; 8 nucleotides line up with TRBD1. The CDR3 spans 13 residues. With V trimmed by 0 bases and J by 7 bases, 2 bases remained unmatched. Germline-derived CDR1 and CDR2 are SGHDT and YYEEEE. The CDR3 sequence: CASSLDRGAGYTF. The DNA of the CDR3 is TGTGCCAGCAGCTTGGACAGGGGGGCTGGCTACACCTTC.

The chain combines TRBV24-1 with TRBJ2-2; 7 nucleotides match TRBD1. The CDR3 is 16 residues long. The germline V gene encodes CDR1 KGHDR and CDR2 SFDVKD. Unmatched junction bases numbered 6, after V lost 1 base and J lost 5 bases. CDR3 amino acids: CATSDLTGEETGELFF. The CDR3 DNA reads TGTGCCACCAGTGATTTAACAGGGGAAGAAACCGGGGAGCTGTTTTTT.

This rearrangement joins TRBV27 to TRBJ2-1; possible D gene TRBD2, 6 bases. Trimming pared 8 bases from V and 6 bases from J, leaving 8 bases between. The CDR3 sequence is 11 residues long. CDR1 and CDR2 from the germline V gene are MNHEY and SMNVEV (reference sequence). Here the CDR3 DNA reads TGTGCCAGCCGACTAGTCAATGAGCAGTTCTTC. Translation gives CASRLVNEQFF.

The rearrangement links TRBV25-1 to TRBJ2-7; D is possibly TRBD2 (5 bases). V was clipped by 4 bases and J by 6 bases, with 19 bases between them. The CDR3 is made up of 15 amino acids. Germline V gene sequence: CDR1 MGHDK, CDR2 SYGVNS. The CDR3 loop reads CASSAPNGDSSEQYF. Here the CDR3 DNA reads TGTGCCAGCAGTGCCCCGAACGGGGATAGCAGCGAGCAGTACTTC.

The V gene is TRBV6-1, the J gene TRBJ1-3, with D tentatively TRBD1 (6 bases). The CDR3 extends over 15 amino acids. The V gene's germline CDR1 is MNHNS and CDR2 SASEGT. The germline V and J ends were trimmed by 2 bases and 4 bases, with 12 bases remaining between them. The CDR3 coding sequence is TGTGCCAGCAGTGAATACAGGGTGGGGGGAAACACCATATATTTT. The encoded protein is CASSEYRVGGNTIYF.

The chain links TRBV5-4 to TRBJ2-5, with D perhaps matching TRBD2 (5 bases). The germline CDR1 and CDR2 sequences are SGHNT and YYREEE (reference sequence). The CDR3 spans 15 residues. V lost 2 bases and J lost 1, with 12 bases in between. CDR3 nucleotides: TGTGCCAGCAGCTTCGTGGGAGTAGGCCAAGAGACCCAGTACTTC. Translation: CASSFVGVGQETQYF.

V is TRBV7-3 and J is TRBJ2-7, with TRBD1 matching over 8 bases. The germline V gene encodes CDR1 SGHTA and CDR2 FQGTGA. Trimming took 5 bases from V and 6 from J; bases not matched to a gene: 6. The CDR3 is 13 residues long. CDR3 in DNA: TGTGCCAGCAGCCCGACCAGGGGGCTCGAGCAGTACTTC. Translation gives CASSPTRGLEQYF.

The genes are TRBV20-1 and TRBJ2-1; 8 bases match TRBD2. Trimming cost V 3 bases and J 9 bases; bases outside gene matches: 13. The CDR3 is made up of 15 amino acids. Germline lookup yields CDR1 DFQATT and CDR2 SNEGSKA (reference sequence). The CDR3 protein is CSASIGGRIGGEQFF. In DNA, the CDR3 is TGCAGTGCTAGTATCGGCGGGAGGATAGGAGGTGAGCAGTTCTTC.

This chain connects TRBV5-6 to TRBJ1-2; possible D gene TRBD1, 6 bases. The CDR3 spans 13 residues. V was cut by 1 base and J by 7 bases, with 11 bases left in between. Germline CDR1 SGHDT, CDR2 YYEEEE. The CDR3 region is CASSLIGGIGYTF. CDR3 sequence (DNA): TGTGCCAGCAGCTTGATTGGGGGCATTGGCTACACCTTC.

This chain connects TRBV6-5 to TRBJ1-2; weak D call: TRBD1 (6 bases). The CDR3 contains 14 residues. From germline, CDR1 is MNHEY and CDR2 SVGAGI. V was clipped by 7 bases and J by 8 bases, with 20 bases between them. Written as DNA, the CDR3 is TGTGCCAGCAAATACAGGGAACTCCCCGGGGGCTACACCTTC. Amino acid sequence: CASKYRELPGGYTF.

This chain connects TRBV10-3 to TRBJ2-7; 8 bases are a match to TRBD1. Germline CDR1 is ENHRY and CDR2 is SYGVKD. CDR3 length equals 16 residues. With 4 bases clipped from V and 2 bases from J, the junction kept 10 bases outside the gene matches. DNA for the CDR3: TGTGCCATCAGTGGTAAGACAGGGGACGCAACCTACGAGCAGTACTTC. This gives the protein CAISGKTGDATYEQYF.

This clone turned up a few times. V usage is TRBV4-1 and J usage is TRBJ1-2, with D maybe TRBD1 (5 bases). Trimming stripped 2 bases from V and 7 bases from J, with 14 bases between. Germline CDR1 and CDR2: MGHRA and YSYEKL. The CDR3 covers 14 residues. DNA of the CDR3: TGCGCCAGCAGCCAACGGGGGGGGTCCAGTGGCTACACCTTC. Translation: CASSQRGGSSGYTF.

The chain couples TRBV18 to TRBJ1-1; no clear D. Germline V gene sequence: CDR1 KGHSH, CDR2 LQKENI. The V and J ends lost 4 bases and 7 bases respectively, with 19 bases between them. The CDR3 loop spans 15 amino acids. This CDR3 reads CASSQSTAGSNEAFF. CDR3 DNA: TGTGCCAGCTCACAATCAACGGCGGGGTCGAATGAAGCTTTCTTT.

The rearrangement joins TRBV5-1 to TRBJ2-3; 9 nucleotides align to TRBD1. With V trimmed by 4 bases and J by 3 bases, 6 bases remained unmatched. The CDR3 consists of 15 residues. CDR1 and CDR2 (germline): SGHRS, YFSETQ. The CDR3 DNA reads TGCGCCAGCAGCCCCCCGGGACAGGGTACAGATACGCAGTATTTT. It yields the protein CASSPPGQGTDTQYF.

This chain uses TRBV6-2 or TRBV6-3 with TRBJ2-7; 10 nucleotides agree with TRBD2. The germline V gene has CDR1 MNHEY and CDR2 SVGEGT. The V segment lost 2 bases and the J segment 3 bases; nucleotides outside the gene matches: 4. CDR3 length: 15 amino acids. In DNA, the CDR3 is TGTGCCAGCAGTTACGGTGGGACTAGCGACTACGAGCAGTACTTC. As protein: CASSYGGTSDYEQYF.

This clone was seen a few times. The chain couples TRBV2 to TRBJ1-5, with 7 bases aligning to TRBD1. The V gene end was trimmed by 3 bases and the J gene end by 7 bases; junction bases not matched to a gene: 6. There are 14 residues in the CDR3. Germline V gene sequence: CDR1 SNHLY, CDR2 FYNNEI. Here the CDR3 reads CASSEGQIRQPQHF. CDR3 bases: TGTGCCAGCAGTGAGGGACAGATCAGACAGCCCCAGCATTTT.

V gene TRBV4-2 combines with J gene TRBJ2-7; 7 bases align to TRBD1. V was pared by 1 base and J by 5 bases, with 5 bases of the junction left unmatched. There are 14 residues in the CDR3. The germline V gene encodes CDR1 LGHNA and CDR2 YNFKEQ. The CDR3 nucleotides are TGTGCCAGCAGCCAAGTTACAGGGGAGCACGAGCAGTACTTC. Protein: CASSQVTGEHEQYF.

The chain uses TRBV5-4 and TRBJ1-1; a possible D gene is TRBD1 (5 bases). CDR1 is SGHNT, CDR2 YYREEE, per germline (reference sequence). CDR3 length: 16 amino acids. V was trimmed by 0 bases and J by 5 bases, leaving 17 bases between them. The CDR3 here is CASSLGRRGLSTEAFF. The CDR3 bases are TGTGCCAGCAGCTTGGGGAGGAGGGGCTTGTCTACTGAAGCTTTCTTT.

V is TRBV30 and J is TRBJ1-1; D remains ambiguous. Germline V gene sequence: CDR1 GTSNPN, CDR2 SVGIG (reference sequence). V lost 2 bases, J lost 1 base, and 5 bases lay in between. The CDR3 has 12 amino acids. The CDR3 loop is CAWSPRNTEAFF. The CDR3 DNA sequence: TGTGCCTGGAGTCCCCGGAACACTGAAGCTTTCTTT.

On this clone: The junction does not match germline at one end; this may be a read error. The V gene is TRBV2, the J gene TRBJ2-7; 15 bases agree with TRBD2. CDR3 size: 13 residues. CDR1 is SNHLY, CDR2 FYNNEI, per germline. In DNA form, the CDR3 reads TGTGCCAGCAGTGTAGGGACTAGCGGGAGGCTCCACTTC. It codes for CASSVGTSGRLHF.

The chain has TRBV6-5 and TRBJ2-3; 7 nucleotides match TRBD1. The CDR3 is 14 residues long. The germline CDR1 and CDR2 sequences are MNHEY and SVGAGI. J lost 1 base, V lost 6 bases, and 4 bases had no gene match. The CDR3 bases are TGTGCCAGCAGAAGGGACAGTGGCACAGATACGCAGTATTTT. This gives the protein CASRRDSGTDTQYF.

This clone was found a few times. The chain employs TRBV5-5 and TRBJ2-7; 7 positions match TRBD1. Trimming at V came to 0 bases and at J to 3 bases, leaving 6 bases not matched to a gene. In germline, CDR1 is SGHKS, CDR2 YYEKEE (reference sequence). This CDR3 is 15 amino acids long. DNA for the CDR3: TGTGCCAGCAGCTTGGAGACAGGGTTCTTCTACGAGCAGTACGTC. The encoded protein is CASSLETGFFYEQYV.

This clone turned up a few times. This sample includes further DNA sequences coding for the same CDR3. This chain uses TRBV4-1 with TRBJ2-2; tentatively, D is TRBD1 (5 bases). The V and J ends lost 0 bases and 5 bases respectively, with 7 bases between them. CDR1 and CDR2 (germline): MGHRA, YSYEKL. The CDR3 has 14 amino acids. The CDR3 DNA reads TGCGCCAGCAGCCAAGATCCAGGGACCGGGGAGCTGTTTTTT. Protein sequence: CASSQDPGTGELFF.

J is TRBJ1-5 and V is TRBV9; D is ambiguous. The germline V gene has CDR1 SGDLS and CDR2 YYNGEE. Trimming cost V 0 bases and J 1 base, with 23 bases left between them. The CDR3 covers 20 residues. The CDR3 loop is CASSVATSGSGWESNQPQHF. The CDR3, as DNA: TGTGCCAGCAGCGTAGCTACTTCGGGGTCGGGATGGGAAAGCAATCAGCCCCAGCATTTT.

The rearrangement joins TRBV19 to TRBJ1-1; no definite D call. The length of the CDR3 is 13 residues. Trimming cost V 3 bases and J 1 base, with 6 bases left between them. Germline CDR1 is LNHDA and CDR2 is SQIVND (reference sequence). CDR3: CASSMAPNTEAFF. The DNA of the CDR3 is TGTGCCAGTAGTATGGCCCCGAACACTGAAGCTTTCTTT.